The subject of this entry is one TCR beta chain. TCRdb fed the RT-PCR reads into MiXCR, producing one record per CDR3 protein. The table includes approximately 720,000 distinct CDR3 sequences, approximately 15% detected once. The CDR3 is 15 amino acids. Germline CDR1 and CDR2: SGDLS and YYNGEE. Trimming shortened V by 4 bases and J by 0 bases, and 14 bases separated the two germline ends. The sample consisted of memory CD4+ T cells from blood. The rearrangement uses TRBV9 and TRBJ2-7, with D possibly TRBD2 on 5 matching bases. The TCR was taken from a female donor in good health, serving as a healthy control. CDR3 loop: CASSRGGSDSYEQYF. The CDR3 DNA is TGTGCCAGCAGCCGCGGTGGGAGTGACTCCTACGAGCAGTACTTC.